This entry lists 28 T cell receptor beta chains sequenced from one sample in a study of beta chain features in type 1 diabetes. These TCRs are of unknown antigen specificity. Notes on the study in general: TCRB CDR3s from Type 1 diabetes patients were moderately but significantly shorter in all four CD4+ subsets.

Expressed TCRB transcripts were sequenced because the entire RNA isolate underwent reverse transcription. The repertoire was sequenced with immunoSEQ multiplex PCR; TCRdb's copy has only in-frame clones and lacks some. Of some 240,000 clones listed, roughly 17% are singletons. The sequencing input was naive CD4+ T cells from blood. The receptors stem from a man between 25 and 39 years old with type 1 diabetes.

The J gene is TRBJ2-7, the V gene TRBV7-9; D possibly corresponds to TRBD1 (6 bases). V was cut by 5 bases and J by 3 bases, with 8 bases left in between. Germline-derived CDR1 and CDR2 are SEHNR and FQNEAQ (reference sequence). The CDR3 is 12 residues long. The CDR3 sequence: CASSRQDYEQYF. DNA for the CDR3: TGTGCCAGCAGCCGACAGGACTACGAGCAGTACTTC.

This clone was seen only a few times. The CDR3 loop is CASSPEPRGGQFF. The CDR3 DNA is TGCGCCAGCAGCCCCGAACCCCGGGGTGGGCAGTTCTTC. V and J are TRBV5-1 and TRBJ2-1; D is possibly TRBD2 (5 bases). Trimming removed 4 bases at V and 12 bases at J, with 17 bases between. The V gene's germline CDR1 is SGHRS and CDR2 YFSETQ. The CDR3 is 13 residues long.

The genes are TRBV10-3 and TRBJ2-3, with 10 bases aligning to TRBD2. V trimming: 8 bases; J trimming: 1 base; junction bases outside the gene matches: 0. Germline-derived CDR1 and CDR2 are ENHRY and SYGVKD. The CDR3 has 13 amino acids. The CDR3 DNA reads as TGTGCCATCCTAGCGGGAGGCACAGATACGCAGTATTTT. Protein product: CAILAGGTDTQYF.

This rearrangement joins TRBV30 to TRBJ1-3, with no clear D. The CDR3 runs to 13 residues. CDR1 is GTSNPN and CDR2 is SVGIG in the germline V gene (reference sequence). V lost 1 base to trimming and J lost 0 bases, with 4 bases between them. This CDR3 reads CAWSGISGNTIYF. The CDR3 DNA reads as TGTGCCTGGAGTGGCATCTCTGGAAACACCATATATTTT.

The chain employs TRBV27 and TRBJ2-1, with 13 bases lining up with TRBD2. Germline CDR1 and CDR2: MNHEY and SMNVEV (reference sequence). The CDR3 sequence is 15 residues long. J lost 5 bases, V lost 8 bases, and 6 bases had no gene match. CDR3 region: CASGRLAGGNNEQFF. Written as DNA, the CDR3 is TGTGCCAGCGGTAGACTAGCGGGAGGTAACAATGAGCAGTTCTTC.

The V gene is TRBV28, the J gene TRBJ2-5; D perhaps matches TRBD1 (5 bases). CDR1 and CDR2 (germline): MDHEN, SYDVKM. The V end was cut by 4 bases, the J end by 4 bases, with 10 bases between. The CDR3 contains 13 residues. Written as DNA, the CDR3 is TGTGCCAGCAGTTCCCAGGGTACAGAGACCCAGTACTTC. Translated, it gives CASSSQGTETQYF.

This clone was observed a handful of times. V is TRBV11-2 and J is TRBJ2-5; tentative D call: TRBD1 (5 bases). This CDR3 spans 13 amino acids. Germline values: CDR1 SGHAT, CDR2 FQNNGV. Deletions cut 5 bases from V and 5 bases from J, with 12 bases between. The CDR3 region is CASSRSTEETQYF. Here the CDR3 DNA reads TGTGCCAGCAGCCGGTCGACAGAGGAGACCCAGTACTTC.

This clone has a handful of counts. V is TRBV10-3 and J is TRBJ2-7, with unresolved D. This CDR3 region has 14 residues. CDR1 and CDR2 (germline): ENHRY, SYGVKD. Trimming pared 3 bases from V and 0 bases from J, leaving 9 bases between. The DNA for the CDR3 is TGTGCCATCAGTGACAGGTCTTCCTCCTACGAGCAGTACTTC. This codes for CAISDRSSSYEQYF.

This clone was found once. CDR3 nucleotides: TGTGCCAGCTCCCTAGAGAAAGCTGGGGCCAACGTCCTGACTTTC. Translating gives CASSLEKAGANVLTF. The V call is TRBV6-5, the J call TRBJ2-6; D is unclear. The CDR3 consists of 15 residues. Trimming shortened V by 8 bases and J by 2 bases, and 13 bases separated the two germline ends. CDR1 and CDR2 (germline): MNHEY, SVGAGI.

V usage is TRBV21-1 and J usage is TRBJ2-1; the D segment call TRBD2 is taken from the table without a DNA check. TRBV21-1 is given as a pseudogene. The CDR3 loop spans 15 amino acids. CDR3 protein: CASSPLARSYNEQFF. The CDR3 DNA sequence: TGTGCCAGCAGCCCCCTAGCGAGGTCCTACAATGAGCAGTTCTTC.

This clone was seen a handful of times. This sample also contains other DNA sequences that code for the same CDR3. This chain links TRBV7-2 with TRBJ2-7; D is unresolved. The CDR3 covers 11 residues. Germline CDR1 is SGHTA and CDR2 is FQGNSA. Deletions cut 3 bases from V and 2 bases from J, with 2 bases between. CDR3 loop: CASSFAYEQYF. The DNA of the CDR3 is TGTGCCAGCAGCTTCGCCTACGAGCAGTACTTC.

The chain is built from TRBV30 and TRBJ2-1; no reliable D call. Germline CDR1 reads GTSNPN; CDR2 reads SVGIG (reference sequence). The CDR3 is 12 residues long. Trimming took 0 bases from V and 8 from J, leaving 8 bases between them. The CDR3 is CAWSVLSDEQFF. The CDR3 DNA reads as TGTGCCTGGAGTGTACTCAGCGATGAGCAGTTCTTC.

There are a few counts of this clone. The chain recombines TRBV5-1 with TRBJ2-6; D gene ambiguous. The CDR3 sequence is 14 residues long. V was shortened by 4 bases and J by 1 base, with 6 bases between the two germline ends. Germline CDR1 reads SGHRS; CDR2 reads YFSETQ. CDR3 coding DNA: TGCGCCAGCAGCCAGGATTCTGGGGCCAACGTCCTGACTTTC. Amino acids: CASSQDSGANVLTF.

The rearrangement links TRBV5-4 to TRBJ1-1; a possible D gene is TRBD1 (5 bases). The CDR3 sequence is 16 residues long. V gave up 2 bases and J gave up 11 bases, with 25 bases separating them. Germline assignment: CDR1 SGHNT and CDR2 YYREEE (reference sequence). The CDR3, as DNA: TGTGCCAGCAGCTTAATTTTGGCAGGGAGTTTTCGGTCGGCTTTCTTT. The encoded protein is CASSLILAGSFRSAFF.

A few counts support this clone. This CDR3 reads CASTPRSPLGDEQFF. In DNA form, the CDR3 reads TGCGCCAGCACTCCACGTAGCCCCCTTGGGGATGAGCAGTTCTTC. The gene calls are TRBV23-1 and TRBJ2-1; no reliable D call. TRBV23-1 is identified as an open reading frame with a role that is uncertain. The CDR3 sequence is 15 residues long. Trimming removed 7 bases at V and 8 bases at J, with 21 bases between.

The chain is built from TRBV7-9 and TRBJ1-5, with TRBD1 identical over 10 bases. V gave up 5 bases and J gave up 2 bases; unmatched junction bases: 3. Per the germline V gene, CDR1 is SEHNR and CDR2 is FQNEAQ (reference sequence). The CDR3 has 15 residues. The CDR3 sequence: CASSPGTGGNQPQHF. The CDR3 bases are TGTGCCAGCAGCCCTGGGACAGGGGGCAATCAGCCCCAGCATTTT. Based on the CDR3 plus reference TRBV7-9 and TRBJ1-5, the full variable domain is DTGVSQNPRHKITKRGQNVTFRCDPISEHNRLYWYRQTLGQGPEFLTYFQNEAQLEKSRLLSDRFSAERPKGSFSTLEIQRTEQGDSAMYLCASSPGTGGNQPQHFGDGTRLSIL.

This clone was counted between two and nine times. The rearrangement uses TRBV30 and TRBJ1-2; D call uncertain. Trimming took off 3 bases at V and 4 bases at J, with 6 bases between the two ends. Per germline, CDR1 GTSNPN and CDR2 SVGIG (reference sequence). The CDR3 runs to 11 residues. CDR3 residues: CAWSLIYGYTF. In DNA form, the CDR3 reads TGTGCCTGGAGCCTTATCTATGGCTACACCTTC.

This clone has only a few counts. The CDR3, as DNA: TGTGCCAGCAGCGAGCAGTACTTC. This sequence encodes CASSEQYF. The V gene is TRBV2, the J gene TRBJ2-7; D remains ambiguous. The length of the CDR3 is 8 residues. CDR1 is SNHLY, CDR2 FYNNEI, per germline. Trimming removed 6 bases at V and 6 bases at J, with 0 bases between.

This clone was seen only a few times. The J gene is TRBJ1-1, the V gene TRBV9; 8 nucleotides align to TRBD1. The J segment lost 4 bases and the V segment lost 4 bases, leaving 9 bases of the junction unmatched. Germline lookup yields CDR1 SGDLS and CDR2 YYNGEE. The CDR3 is 15 amino acids. CDR3 bases: TGTGCCAGCAGCTCCGGACAGGGAGGTGTCACTGAAGCTTTCTTT. Protein: CASSSGQGGVTEAFF.

This clone has just a few counts. The V gene is TRBV10-3, the J gene TRBJ2-1, with 9 bases that match TRBD1. The CDR3 sequence is 14 residues long. V dropped 6 bases and J dropped 2; count of bases not matched to a gene: 2. Germline lookup yields CDR1 ENHRY and CDR2 SYGVKD. As DNA, the CDR3 is TGTGCCATCAGCGGGACAGGGCCCTACAATGAGCAGTTCTTC. This gives the protein CAISGTGPYNEQFF.

The table lists this clone with a few counts. V usage is TRBV4-1 and J usage is TRBJ2-7; 10 bases map to TRBD1. CDR1 MGHRA and CDR2 YSYEKL come from the germline V gene. The V gene end was trimmed by 4 bases and the J gene end by 3 bases; junction bases not matched to a gene: 6. The CDR3 has 15 amino acids. CDR3 DNA sequence: TGCGCCAGCAGCCTCGGACAGGGGGGTAACTACGAGCAGTACTTC. It specifies CASSLGQGGNYEQYF.

This clone occurred a few times. This rearrangement joins TRBV6-1 to TRBJ2-3; 8 bases match TRBD2. V lost 3 bases and J lost 5; bases outside the gene matches: 7. Germline lookup yields CDR1 MNHNS and CDR2 SASEGT. This CDR3 contains 15 residues. The CDR3 loop reads CASSDQGLGRDTQYF. In DNA form, the CDR3 reads TGTGCCAGCAGTGATCAGGGACTAGGGAGAGATACGCAGTATTTT.

This clone has only a few counts. This sequence joins TRBV27 and TRBJ2-5; D is unresolved. V gave up 6 bases and J gave up 0 bases, with 11 bases separating them. Germline CDR1 MNHEY, CDR2 SMNVEV (reference sequence). This CDR3 is built from 14 residues. CDR3 sequence: CASSFRAYQETQYF. The CDR3 nucleotides read TGTGCCAGCAGCTTCCGGGCATACCAAGAGACCCAGTACTTC.

J is TRBJ1-1 and V is TRBV30; the D is unclear. V lost 2 bases to trimming and J lost 0 bases, with 7 bases between them. The CDR3 covers 13 residues. In germline, CDR1 is GTSNPN, CDR2 SVGIG (reference sequence). CDR3 amino acids: CAWSRGLNTEAFF. CDR3 coding DNA: TGTGCCTGGAGTAGAGGGTTGAACACTGAAGCTTTCTTT.

This rearrangement joins TRBV7-3 to TRBJ2-3; D perhaps matches TRBD1 (6 bases). The CDR3 consists of 15 residues. V gave up 5 bases and J gave up 0 bases, with 12 bases separating them. Germline CDR1 SGHTA, CDR2 FQGTGA. The chain's CDR3 is CASSAQGTSTDTQYF. In DNA form, the CDR3 reads TGTGCCAGCAGCGCACAGGGAACTAGCACAGATACGCAGTATTTT.

The chain has TRBV7-9 and TRBJ1-1; perhaps TRBD1 as D (5 bases). Trimming left V 5 bases short and J 6 bases short, with 13 bases between. This CDR3 contains 13 residues. From germline, CDR1 is SEHNR and CDR2 FQNEAQ (reference sequence). CDR3 residues: CASSPQGFPEAFF. CDR3 nucleotides: TGTGCCAGCAGCCCTCAGGGTTTCCCTGAAGCTTTCTTT.

In this sample, this clone turned up a few times. The rearrangement joins TRBV15 to TRBJ2-2; 7 positions agree with TRBD1. This CDR3 has 15 residues. From germline, CDR1 is LNHNV and CDR2 YYDKDF (reference sequence). V lost 4 bases, J lost 4 bases, and 6 bases stayed unmatched. DNA of the CDR3: TGTGCCACCAGCACAGGGGGAGAGGGCACCGGGGAGCTGTTTTTT. This gives the protein CATSTGGEGTGELFF.

This clone showed up just a few times. This chain uses TRBV7-2 with TRBJ2-5, with D hard to call. V shed 3 bases and J shed 1 base, with 6 bases lying between them. The CDR3 is made up of 13 amino acids. In germline, CDR1 is SGHTA, CDR2 FQGNSA. CDR3 bases: TGTGCCAGCAGCTTTGGCGGCCAAGAGACCCAGTACTTC. As protein: CASSFGGQETQYF.